This T cell receptor (beta chain) was observed in a study of blood T cell repertoires in COVID-19. Study information: T cells, B-cell-depleted T cells, or PBMCs supplied cDNA or gDNA.

The CDR3 sequence is 15 residues long. V lost 0 bases, J lost 4 bases, and 4 bases stayed unmatched. The V gene's germline CDR1 is SGHRS and CDR2 YFSETQ. Profiling relied on immunoSEQ multiplex PCR, and the TCRdb table lists in-frame clones only, not all of them. Of about 50,000 clones listed, about 90% are singletons. This TCR came from a human donor with active COVID-19. The donor label of this sample is uncertain. The V call is TRBV5-1, the J call TRBJ2-3; 8 bases agree with TRBD1. The specimen was peripheral blood. The CDR3 nucleotides are TGCGCCAGCAGCTTGGCCGACAGGGGTCCAGATACGCAGTATTTT. Translated: CASSLADRGPDTQYF.